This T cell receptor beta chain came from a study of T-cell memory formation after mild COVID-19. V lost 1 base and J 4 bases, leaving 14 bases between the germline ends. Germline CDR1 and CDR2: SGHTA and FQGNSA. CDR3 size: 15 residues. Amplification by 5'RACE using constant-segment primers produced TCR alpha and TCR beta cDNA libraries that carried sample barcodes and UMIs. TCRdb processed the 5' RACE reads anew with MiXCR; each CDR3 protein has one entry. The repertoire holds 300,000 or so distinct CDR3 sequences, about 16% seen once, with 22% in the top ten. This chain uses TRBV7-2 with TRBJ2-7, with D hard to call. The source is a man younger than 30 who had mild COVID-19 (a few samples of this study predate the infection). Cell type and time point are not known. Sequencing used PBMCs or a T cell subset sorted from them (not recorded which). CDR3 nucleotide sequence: TGTGCCAGCAGCTTAGGGCCAGCCCAAGGGTACGAGCAGTACTTC. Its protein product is CASSLGPAQGYEQYF. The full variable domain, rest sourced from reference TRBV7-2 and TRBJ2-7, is GAGVSQSPSNKVTEKGKDVELRCDPISGHTALYWYRQSLGQGLEFLIYFQGNSAPDKSGLPSDRFSAERTGGSVSTLTIQRTQQEDSAVYLCASSLGPAQGYEQYFGPGTRLTVT.